The 19 T cell receptor beta chains given below trace back to one sample, sequenced in a study of T-cell memory formation after mild COVID-19 (dated by TCRdb to about 2021). Library construction relied on 5' RACE. TCRdb shows the sequencer as Illumina NovaSeq 6000. Using fastp trimming at Q25 and MiXCR clonotype assembly, TCRdb reanalyzed the public sequencing data and kept in-frame beta chains. Every distinct CDR3 protein forms one entry, paired with its most common genes and DNA. The sample contains approximately 570,000 distinct CDR3 sequences, approximately 19% of them found a single time. The ten largest clonotypes hold approximately 12% of the sample. The sequenced sample was PBMCs or a T cell subset sorted from them (not recorded which). Receptor source: an adult woman who had mild COVID-19 (a few samples of this study predate the infection). The sample titles of this study are shuffled in the database, so cell type and time point are left out; the donor was told from shared clones.

This clonotype was seen more than once but under ten times. CDR3 sequence: CASSEPGTGAHEQFF. CDR3 DNA: TGTGCCAGCAGTGAACCCGGGACAGGGGCCCATGAGCAGTTCTTC. The chain couples TRBV25-1 to TRBJ2-1; 10 bases align to TRBD1. Germline V CDR1 and CDR2: MGHDK, SYGVNS. There are 15 residues in the CDR3. Trimming cost V 2 bases and J 8 bases; bases outside gene matches: 6.

This clonotype was counted only a few times. The chain combines TRBV15 with TRBJ2-1; tentative D call: TRBD2 (6 bases). Germline loops: CDR1 LNHNV, CDR2 YYDKDF (reference sequence). The germline V and J ends were trimmed by 0 bases and 4 bases, with 13 bases remaining between them. The CDR3 sequence is 16 residues long. CDR3 bases: TGTGCCACCAGCAGAGAGGTTAGCGGCCCTTACAATGAGCAGTTCTTC. Protein: CATSREVSGPYNEQFF.

This clonotype was recorded many times. V and J are TRBV5-5 and TRBJ2-2; possibly TRBD1 for D (5 bases). The germline V and J ends were trimmed by 1 base and 4 bases, with 17 bases remaining between them. Germline V gene lookup returns CDR1 SGHKS and CDR2 YYEKEE (reference sequence). The CDR3 consists of 17 residues. CDR3 protein: CASSLLVTGGSTGELFF. For the CDR3, the DNA is TGTGCCAGCAGCTTGCTGGTAACAGGCGGATCCACCGGGGAGCTGTTTTTT.

The chain combines TRBV7-8 with TRBJ1-5; D unresolved. This CDR3 comprises 18 residues. Germline V gives CDR1 SGHVS, CDR2 FQNEAQ. Trimming removed 1 base from V and 1 base from J, with 17 bases in between. The DNA of the CDR3 is TGTGCCAGCAGCTTAGTTCTGGGTTGGAAGGGAAGCAATCAGCCCCAGCATTTT. Amino acids: CASSLVLGWKGSNQPQHF.

The CDR3 loop reads CASSLELAGNEQFF. The CDR3 region has the DNA TGCGCCAGCAGCTTGGAGCTAGCGGGCAATGAGCAGTTCTTC. The V call is TRBV5-1, the J call TRBJ2-1; TRBD2 agrees at 8 bases. This CDR3 has 14 amino acids. After removal of 0 bases from V and 6 bases from J, the junction contained 2 bases not matched to a gene. Per the germline V gene, CDR1 is SGHRS and CDR2 is YFSETQ.

This rearrangement joins TRBV3-1 to TRBJ2-5; TRBD1 aligns across 9 bases. This CDR3 comprises 15 residues. V trimming: 4 bases; J trimming: 5 bases; junction bases outside the gene matches: 8. Looked up from germline, CDR1 is LGHDT and CDR2 is YNNKEL (reference sequence). The CDR3 sequence is CASSPVGQGLETQYF. CDR3 bases: TGTGCCAGCAGCCCGGTCGGACAGGGGTTGGAGACCCAGTACTTC.

The rearrangement links TRBV6-2 or TRBV6-3 to TRBJ2-7, with D perhaps given as TRBD1 or TRBD2 (6 bases each). Germline V gives CDR1 MNHEY, CDR2 SVGEGT. Trimming cost V 7 bases and J 2 bases, with 21 bases left between them. The CDR3 consists of 16 residues. CDR3 coding DNA: TGTGCCAGCACATATCGTATTAGCGGACAGACCTACGAGCAGTACTTC. Its protein product is CASTYRISGQTYEQYF.

This CDR3 reads CASDNTGELFF. As DNA, the CDR3 is TGTGCCAGCGATAACACCGGGGAGCTGTTTTTT. The gene calls are TRBV2 and TRBJ2-2; D call uncertain. The CDR3 runs to 11 residues. The germline CDR1 and CDR2 sequences are SNHLY and FYNNEI. Trimming shortened V by 8 bases and J by 2 bases, and 3 bases separated the two germline ends.

Ten or more counts support this clonotype. The chain joins TRBV6-5 to TRBJ2-4; a possible D gene is TRBD2 (5 bases). V gave up 7 bases and J gave up 8 bases, with 24 bases separating them. The CDR3 loop spans 16 amino acids. CDR1 MNHEY and CDR2 SVGAGI come from the germline V gene. The CDR3 region has the DNA TGTGCCAGCAAAGGACGAGGGTTGGGAATGAGGGACATTCAGTACTTC. Protein product: CASKGRGLGMRDIQYF.

V gene TRBV7-8 combines with J gene TRBJ1-2, with no clear D. CDR1 is SGHVS and CDR2 is FQNEAQ in the germline V gene. The CDR3 runs to 17 residues. Trimming took 2 bases from V and 1 from J, leaving 17 bases between them. CDR3 bases: TGTGCCAGCAGCTTATCCGCAGGAGCTTCTCTTAACTATGGCTACACCTTC. Amino acids: CASSLSAGASLNYGYTF.

This clonotype was counted only a few times. J is TRBJ2-7 and V is TRBV6-2 or TRBV6-3; 13 bases match TRBD2. The CDR3 length is 15 residues. Trimming cost V 5 bases and J 5 bases; bases outside gene matches: 6. Germline-derived CDR1 and CDR2 are MNHEY and SVGEGT. CDR3 nucleotides: TGTGCCAGCAGTCTACTAGCGGGAGGGCCCCACGAGCAGTACTTC. This sequence encodes CASSLLAGGPHEQYF.

The chain recombines TRBV11-3 with TRBJ2-4; TRBD1 matches at 9 bases. Germline trimming cut 5 bases from V and 8 bases from J; bases unmatched to any gene: 13. The CDR3 spans 16 residues. CDR1 is SGHNT and CDR2 is YENEEA in the germline V gene. The CDR3 nucleotides read TGTGCCAGCAGCCTCGGGACAGGGTCAAGCCTGGACATTCAGTACTTC. It encodes CASSLGTGSSLDIQYF.

The chain recombines TRBV9 with TRBJ2-1, with D unclear. V lost 0 bases and J lost 0, with 16 bases in between. Germline values: CDR1 SGDLS, CDR2 YYNGEE. This CDR3 region has 18 residues. The CDR3 reads CASSVEGIVTSSYNEQFF. Written as DNA, the CDR3 is TGTGCCAGCAGCGTAGAAGGTATAGTTACCTCCTCCTACAATGAGCAGTTCTTC.

Notes on this clonotype: A much larger clone lies a single base off, so this may be a read error. V gene TRBV5-1 combines with J gene TRBJ1-1, with a possible D match to TRBD1 (6 bases). The CDR3 is 15 amino acids. Germline CDR1 reads SGHRS; CDR2 reads YFSETQ. The CDR3 reads CASSLGGTMNTDAFF. For the CDR3, the DNA is TGCGCCAGCAGCTTGGGGGGGACAATGAACACTGATGCTTTCTTT.

The chain has TRBV7-9 and TRBJ2-1; D gene unclear. CDR1 is SEHNR and CDR2 is FQNEAQ in the germline V gene (reference sequence). With 3 bases removed from V and 0 bases from J, the gap between germline ends came to 9 bases. This CDR3 has 15 residues. This CDR3 is CASSLSQVSYNEQFF. The CDR3 nucleotides read TGTGCCAGCAGCTTGAGCCAGGTCTCCTACAATGAGCAGTTCTTC.

This clonotype was found a few times. This chain joins TRBV7-9 and TRBJ2-1, with D unresolved. V was pared by 0 bases and J by 6 bases, with 9 bases between. The CDR3 contains 14 residues. CDR1 and CDR2 (germline): SEHNR, FQNEAQ (reference sequence). The CDR3 is CASSLAGQSNEQFF. The CDR3, as DNA: TGTGCCAGCAGCTTAGCGGGTCAGTCCAATGAGCAGTTCTTC. The full variable domain, with the rest looked up from reference TRBV7-9 and TRBJ2-1, is DTGVSQNPRHKITKRGQNVTFRCDPISEHNRLYWYRQTLGQGPEFLTYFQNEAQLEKSRLLSDRFSAERPKGSFSTLEIQRTEQGDSAMYLCASSLAGQSNEQFFGPGTRLTVL.

The chain combines TRBV5-1 with TRBJ1-1, with 8 bases matching TRBD1. The CDR3 contains 15 residues. CDR1 is SGHRS and CDR2 is YFSETQ in the germline V gene. J lost 3 bases, V lost 1 base, and 5 bases had no gene match. CDR3 protein: CASSLTTGVDTEAFF. As DNA, the CDR3 is TGCGCCAGCAGCTTGACGACAGGGGTGGACACTGAAGCTTTCTTT.

This clonotype has more than one count but fewer than ten. This chain connects TRBV5-1 to TRBJ2-7, with 8 bases fitting TRBD1. The germline CDR1 and CDR2 sequences are SGHRS and YFSETQ. The CDR3 extends over 17 amino acids. V was clipped by 0 bases and J by 2 bases; unmatched bases: 10. CDR3 protein: CASSLDPIDRGPYEQYF. The CDR3 DNA reads TGCGCCAGCAGCTTGGACCCCATAGACAGGGGCCCCTACGAGCAGTACTTC.

This chain uses TRBV24-1 with TRBJ2-1; TRBD2 aligns across 10 bases. The junction had 6 bases not matched to a gene; V was cut back by 4 bases and J by 10 bases. This CDR3 contains 14 residues. CDR1 and CDR2 from the germline V gene are KGHDR and SFDVKD. The CDR3: CATSEWSSGREQFF. In DNA form, the CDR3 reads TGTGCCACCAGTGAATGGAGTAGCGGGAGGGAGCAGTTCTTC.